This entry lists 7 T cell receptor beta chains sequenced from one sample in a study of cytotoxic CD8 clonotypes in ibrutinib-treated CLL. The table came from immunoSEQ multiplex PCR; TCRdb's copy has only in-frame clones and leaves some out. The data contain 110,000 to 150,000 clones, around 77% of them singletons. Sequencing was performed on PBMCs, taken after 12 months of ibrutinib treatment. The receptors were gathered from a human donor with chronic lymphocytic leukemia.

The rearrangement uses TRBV6-5 and TRBJ1-6; D not resolved. V was pared by 2 bases and J by 4 bases, with 9 bases between. The CDR3 has 15 residues. Germline CDR1 is MNHEY and CDR2 is SVGAGI. CDR3 residues: CASSYQDSYNSPLHF. CDR3 nucleotides: TGTGCCAGCAGTTACCAGGACTCGTATAATTCACCCCTCCACTTT.

This clone was observed a few times. The rearrangement uses TRBV5-1 and TRBJ1-3; 7 nucleotides agree with TRBD1. CDR1 and CDR2 from the germline V gene are SGHRS and YFSETQ. The CDR3 is made up of 16 amino acids. Losses at the gene ends were 4 bases for V and 6 bases for J; bases not matched to a gene: 13. In nucleotides, the CDR3 is TGCGCCAGCAGCCGCACGACAGGGTTTTATGAAAACACCATATATTTT. It yields the protein CASSRTTGFYENTIYF.

The rearrangement uses TRBV5-1 and TRBJ2-7, with 8 nucleotides matching TRBD1. The CDR3 is made up of 16 amino acids. The J segment lost 6 bases and the V segment lost 3 bases, leaving 14 bases of the junction unmatched. Germline V gives CDR1 SGHRS, CDR2 YFSETQ. The CDR3 nucleotides read TGCGCCAGCAGCTCGGACCCCGGGACAGGATCAAGCGAGCAGTACTTC. This sequence encodes CASSSDPGTGSSEQYF.

The chain combines TRBV5-8 with TRBJ2-3, with D perhaps assigned TRBD1 or TRBD2 (5 bases each). V shed 3 bases and J shed 6 bases, with 11 bases lying between them. Germline CDR1 reads SGHTS; CDR2 reads YDEGEE. The CDR3 has 13 residues. The CDR3 DNA follows: TGTGCCAGCAGCTCTTACGAGGGGGATACGCAGTATTTT. Translated: CASSSYEGDTQYF.

This chain joins TRBV28 and TRBJ1-5, with D possibly matching TRBD1 (6 bases). This CDR3 region has 16 residues. Germline V lookup: CDR1 MDHEN, CDR2 SYDVKM. Trimming removed 5 bases at V and 0 bases at J, with 14 bases between. The CDR3 here is CASSTGQGLSNQPQHF. The DNA of the CDR3 is TGTGCCAGCAGTACGGGCCAGGGGCTTAGCAATCAGCCCCAGCATTTT.

The chain employs TRBV14 and TRBJ2-3; D is unresolved. The CDR3 runs to 12 residues. V lost 1 base and J 7 bases, leaving 6 bases between the germline ends. Germline-derived CDR1 and CDR2 are SGHDN and FVKESK. In nucleotides, the CDR3 is TGTGCCAGCAGCCAAGGGTGGAATACGCAGTATTTT. Protein product: CASSQGWNTQYF. The complete variable domain, with remaining parts taken from reference TRBV14 and TRBJ2-3, reads EAGVTQFPSHSVIEKGQTVTLRCDPISGHDNLYWYRRVMGKEIKFLLHFVKESKQDESGMPNNRFLAERTGGTYSTLKVQPAELEDSGVYFCASSQGWNTQYFGPGTRLTVL.

This clone appeared a single time. J is TRBJ2-7 and V is TRBV30; unclear D gene. Germline assignment: CDR1 GTSNPN and CDR2 SVGIG (reference sequence). This CDR3 has 11 amino acids. V was cut by 4 bases and J by 4 bases, with 8 bases left in between. Here the CDR3 reads CAWTGSYEQYF. CDR3 coding DNA: TGTGCCTGGACCGGTAGTTACGAGCAGTACTTC.